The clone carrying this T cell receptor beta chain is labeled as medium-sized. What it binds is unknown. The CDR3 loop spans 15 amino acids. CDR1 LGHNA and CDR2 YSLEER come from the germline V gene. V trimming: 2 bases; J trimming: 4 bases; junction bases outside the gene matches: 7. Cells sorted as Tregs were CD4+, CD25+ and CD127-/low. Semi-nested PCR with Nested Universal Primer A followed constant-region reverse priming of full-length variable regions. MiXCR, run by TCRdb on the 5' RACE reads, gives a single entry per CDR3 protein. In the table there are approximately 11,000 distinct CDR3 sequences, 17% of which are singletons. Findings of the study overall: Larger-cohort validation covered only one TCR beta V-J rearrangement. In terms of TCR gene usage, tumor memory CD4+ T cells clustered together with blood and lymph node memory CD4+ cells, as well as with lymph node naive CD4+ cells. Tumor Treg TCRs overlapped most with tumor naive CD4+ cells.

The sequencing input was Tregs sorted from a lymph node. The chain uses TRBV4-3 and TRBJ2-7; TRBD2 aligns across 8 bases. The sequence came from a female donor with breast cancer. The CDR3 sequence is CASSQNRAGGYEQYF. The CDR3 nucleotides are TGCGCCAGCAGCCAAAACAGGGCGGGGGGTTACGAGCAGTACTTC.